The 19 T cell receptor beta chains presented below share a single source sample, sequenced in a study of T cells in Graves' hyperthyroidism and ophthalmopathy. RNA transcripts served as the template for amplifying TCR beta CDR3 regions. Carried out on the TCR CDR3, a first-round RT-PCR used the HTBI primer set. TCRdb analysed the multiplex PCR reads with MiXCR anew, one entry per CDR3 protein. The sample holds roughly 800,000 distinct CDR3 sequences, 38% seen once. The sample comprised blood. The source of these receptors is a man younger than 35 with Graves' hyperthyroidism.

The V call is TRBV20-1, the J call TRBJ1-1, with a weak D call TRBD1 (5 bases). The CDR3 has 13 residues. The ends were cut back, 3 bases at V and 8 bases at J, with 16 bases in the middle. The V gene's germline CDR1 is DFQATT and CDR2 SNEGSKA (reference sequence). The CDR3: CSARAGRVQEAFF. Written as DNA, the CDR3 is TGCAGTGCTAGGGCAGGGCGGGTGCAAGAAGCTTTCTTT.

This chain uses TRBV13 with TRBJ1-1; D perhaps matches TRBD1 (6 bases). This CDR3 is 17 amino acids long. Trimming took off 4 bases at V and 0 bases at J, with 18 bases between the two ends. Germline lookup yields CDR1 PRHDT and CDR2 FYEKMQ (reference sequence). CDR3 nucleotide sequence: TGTGCCAGCAGCTACATCCCTGGCGGACAGCTGAACACTGAAGCTTTCTTT. Encoded protein: CASSYIPGGQLNTEAFF.

This clonotype was counted a single time. This chain joins TRBV25-1 and TRBJ1-6, with D possibly matching TRBD1 (5 bases). Between the trimmed V and J ends, which lost 6 bases and 10 bases, there was a span of 19 bases. The CDR3 is 15 amino acids. Germline V lookup: CDR1 MGHDK, CDR2 SYGVNS. CDR3 protein: CASRANRIAGSPLHF. Here the CDR3 DNA reads TGTGCCAGCAGGGCGAACAGGATCGCGGGCTCACCCCTCCACTTT.

This chain joins TRBV11-2 and TRBJ1-1; the match to TRBD1 covers 9 bases. This CDR3 contains 16 residues. From germline, CDR1 is SGHAT and CDR2 FQNNGV. With 4 bases clipped from V and 5 bases from J, the junction kept 11 bases outside the gene matches. In nucleotides, the CDR3 is TGTGCCAGCAGCTCCCTAGGACAGGGGCTAGGTACTGAAGCTTTCTTT. Translated, it gives CASSSLGQGLGTEAFF.

This clonotype came up many times. A junction end diverges from the germline sequence, so it may reflect a read error. The V call is TRBV4-1, the J call TRBJ1-1; D is uncertain. Germline CDR1 is MGHRA and CDR2 is YSYEKL. The CDR3 covers 12 residues. CDR3 residues: CASSQVSTEAFF. CDR3 coding DNA: TGTGCCAGCAGCCAGGTGAGCACTGAAGCTTTCTTT.

In its sample, this clonotype was seen a few times. The V gene is TRBV7-9, the J gene TRBJ2-7; no definite D call. Trimming removed 1 base at V and 0 bases at J, with 7 bases between. Per germline, CDR1 SEHNR and CDR2 FQNEAQ (reference sequence). The CDR3 extends over 14 amino acids. CDR3: CASSLGFLSYEQYF. DNA of the CDR3: TGTGCCAGCAGCTTAGGGTTTCTCTCCTACGAGCAGTACTTC.

This sequence joins TRBV4-1 and TRBJ1-1; D is possibly TRBD1 (5 bases). The CDR3 runs to 14 residues. V was clipped by 2 bases and J by 6 bases, with 13 bases between them. Germline values: CDR1 MGHRA, CDR2 YSYEKL. The CDR3, as DNA: TGCGCCAGCAGCCAAAGGGACGGTACCTCTGAAGCTTTCTTT. Protein: CASSQRDGTSEAFF.

The chain is built from TRBV29-1 and TRBJ2-2; TRBD2 matches 12 bases. V lost 8 bases and J lost 4; bases outside the gene matches: 5. In germline, CDR1 is SQVTM, CDR2 ANQGSEA. CDR3 size: 14 residues. The CDR3 DNA is TGCAGCTCAACTAGCGGGAGGATCACCGGGGAGCTGTTTTTT. Translated, it gives CSSTSGRITGELFF.

This clonotype has a count of ten or more. V gene TRBV25-1 combines with J gene TRBJ2-7; D is possibly TRBD1 or TRBD2 (5 bases each). The CDR3 loop spans 14 amino acids. The V gene's germline CDR1 is MGHDK and CDR2 SYGVNS. Trimming removed 2 bases at V and 0 bases at J, with 8 bases between. For the CDR3, the DNA is TGTGCCAGCAGTGAAGGGACGGTCTCCTACGAGCAGTACTTC. Translated, it gives CASSEGTVSYEQYF.

This rearrangement joins TRBV15 to TRBJ2-7, with 9 positions matching TRBD1. Trimming took 4 bases from V and 2 from J; bases not matched to a gene: 3. Germline values: CDR1 LNHNV, CDR2 YYDKDF (reference sequence). The CDR3 has 14 residues. DNA for the CDR3: TGTGCCACCAGCACTAGACAGGGGGCCTACGAGCAGTACTTC. Protein product: CATSTRQGAYEQYF.

This clonotype was observed a handful of times. The rearrangement links TRBV9 to TRBJ2-2; weak D call: TRBD1 (5 bases). Between the trimmed V and J ends, which lost 4 bases and 1 base, there was a span of 14 bases. The CDR3 totals 16 residues. Germline-derived CDR1 and CDR2 are SGDLS and YYNGEE. The CDR3 here is CASSLVGHRNTGELFF. CDR3 in DNA: TGTGCCAGCAGCTTGGTCGGACACAGGAACACCGGGGAGCTGTTTTTT.

There are a few counts of this clonotype. This chain uses TRBV10-3 with TRBJ1-6; D uncertain. V lost 10 bases to trimming and J lost 11 bases, with 12 bases between them. This CDR3 contains 11 residues. Germline V gene data show CDR1 as ENHRY and CDR2 as SYGVKD. The CDR3 nucleotides read TGTGCCAGCAGCCTAATGACACCCCTCCACTTT. This codes for CASSLMTPLHF.

The gene calls are TRBV2 and TRBJ1-6; possible D gene TRBD1, 5 bases. Trimming stripped 5 bases from V and 0 bases from J, with 17 bases between. Per germline, CDR1 SNHLY and CDR2 FYNNEI. The CDR3 is 18 residues long. CDR3 sequence: CASSLYGTQSSYNSPLHF. The CDR3, as DNA: TGTGCCAGCAGTTTATACGGGACTCAGAGCTCCTATAATTCACCCCTCCACTTT.

On this clonotype itself: Since a much larger clone is just one base distant, this may be a read error. The rearrangement joins TRBV29-1 to TRBJ1-1; no clear D gene. Germline V gives CDR1 SQVTM, CDR2 ANQGSEA. V was clipped by 0 bases and J by 6 bases, with 8 bases between them. The CDR3 is made up of 12 amino acids. CDR3 region: CSVEDSRPEAFF. DNA of the CDR3: TGCAGCGTTGAAGATAGTAGGCCTGAAGCTTTCTTT.

The chain has TRBV11-1 and TRBJ2-5, with D perhaps assigned TRBD1 or TRBD2 (5 bases each). In germline, CDR1 is SGHAT, CDR2 FQDESV (reference sequence). The length of the CDR3 is 15 residues. The V gene lost 7 bases and the J gene lost 9 bases, with 24 bases spanning the gap. This CDR3 is CASIPTRASRVSQYF. For the CDR3, the DNA is TGTGCCAGCATCCCAACGAGAGCTAGCAGGGTTTCCCAGTACTTC.

The count of this clonotype is one. V gene TRBV7-8 combines with J gene TRBJ1-4, with D possibly being TRBD1 (5 bases). Germline V gives CDR1 SGHVS, CDR2 FQNEAQ. Between the trimmed V and J ends, which lost 5 bases and 7 bases, there was a span of 17 bases. The CDR3 has 15 residues. Written as DNA, the CDR3 is TGTGCCAGCAGCCAAGTCGCAGGGAGGGGTGAAAAACTGTTTTTT. Translated, it gives CASSQVAGRGEKLFF.

This chain joins TRBV20-1 and TRBJ1-1; TRBD1 agrees at 8 bases. Unmatched junction bases numbered 6, after V lost 5 bases and J lost 1 base. Germline V CDR1 and CDR2: DFQATT, SNEGSKA (reference sequence). The CDR3 consists of 14 residues. In DNA, the CDR3 is TGCAGTGCTTTGACAGGGACAGGGAACACTGAAGCTTTCTTT. This sequence encodes CSALTGTGNTEAFF.

The rearrangement uses TRBV12-3 or TRBV12-4 and TRBJ2-2, with TRBD1 as a possible D gene (5 bases). Deletions cut 10 bases from V and 5 bases from J, with 11 bases between. The CDR3 covers 12 residues. This CDR3 is CANTAGTGELFF. In nucleotides, the CDR3 is TGTGCCAACACAGCAGGGACCGGGGAGCTGTTTTTT.

The sample holds many counts of this clonotype. The rearrangement joins TRBV20-1 to TRBJ1-2; 9 bases align to TRBD1. This CDR3 contains 11 residues. CDR1 and CDR2 (germline): DFQATT, SNEGSKA (reference sequence). CDR3 DNA: TGCAGCGCCCGGGACAGGGATGGCTACACCTTC. Encoded protein: CSARDRDGYTF.